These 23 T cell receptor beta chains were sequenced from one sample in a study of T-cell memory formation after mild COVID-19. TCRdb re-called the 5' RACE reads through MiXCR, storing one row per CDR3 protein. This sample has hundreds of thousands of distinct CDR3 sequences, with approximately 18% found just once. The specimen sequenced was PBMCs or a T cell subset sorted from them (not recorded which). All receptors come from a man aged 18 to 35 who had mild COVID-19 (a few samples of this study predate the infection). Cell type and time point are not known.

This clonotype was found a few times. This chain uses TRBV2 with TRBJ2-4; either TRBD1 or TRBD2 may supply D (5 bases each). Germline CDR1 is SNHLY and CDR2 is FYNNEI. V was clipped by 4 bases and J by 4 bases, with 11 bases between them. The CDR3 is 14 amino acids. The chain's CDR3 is CASSVAGAKNIQYF. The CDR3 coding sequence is TGTGCCAGCAGTGTAGCCGGGGCTAAAAACATTCAGTACTTC.

Here the CDR3 DNA reads TGTGCCAGCAGCGATGGACTACGCCCGGAGACCCAGTACTTC. It specifies CASSDGLRPETQYF. The rearrangement joins TRBV7-3 to TRBJ2-5; TRBD2 might be the D (6 bases). The V end lost 5 bases, the J end lost 5 bases, and 15 bases lay between the germline ends. Germline assignment: CDR1 SGHTA and CDR2 FQGTGA. CDR3 length equals 14 residues.

CDR3 DNA sequence: TGTGCCACCAGTACCTACAATGAGCAGTTCTTC. Its translation is CATSTYNEQFF. This sequence joins TRBV24-1 and TRBJ2-1; D gene unclear. V lost 6 bases and J lost 2, with 1 base in between. CDR3 length: 11 residues. Germline-derived CDR1 and CDR2 are KGHDR and SFDVKD.

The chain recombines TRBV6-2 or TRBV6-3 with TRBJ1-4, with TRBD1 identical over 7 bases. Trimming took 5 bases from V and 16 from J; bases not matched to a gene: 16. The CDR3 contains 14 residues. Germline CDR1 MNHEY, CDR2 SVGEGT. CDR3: CASSRPTGSHRKFF. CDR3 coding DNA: TGTGCCAGCAGTAGGCCGACAGGGTCCCACAGGAAGTTTTTT.

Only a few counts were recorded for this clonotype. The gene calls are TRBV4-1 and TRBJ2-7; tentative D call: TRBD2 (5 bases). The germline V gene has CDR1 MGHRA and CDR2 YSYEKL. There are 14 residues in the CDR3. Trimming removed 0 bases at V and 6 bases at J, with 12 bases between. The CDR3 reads CASSQDPAVFEQYF. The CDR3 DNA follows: TGCGCCAGCAGCCAAGATCCAGCGGTCTTCGAGCAGTACTTC.

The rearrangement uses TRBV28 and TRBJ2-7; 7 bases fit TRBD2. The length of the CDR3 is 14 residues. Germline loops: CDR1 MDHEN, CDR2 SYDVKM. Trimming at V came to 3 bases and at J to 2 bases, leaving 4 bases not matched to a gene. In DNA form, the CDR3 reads TGTGCCAGCAGTTTCGCCAGCGGGACCTACGAGCAGTACTTC. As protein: CASSFASGTYEQYF. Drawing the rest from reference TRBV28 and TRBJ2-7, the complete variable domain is DVKVTQSSRYLVKRTGEKVFLECVQDMDHENMFWYRQDPGLGLRLIYFSYDVKMKEKGDIPEGYSVSREKKERFSLILESASTNQTSMYLCASSFASGTYEQYFGPGTRLTVT.

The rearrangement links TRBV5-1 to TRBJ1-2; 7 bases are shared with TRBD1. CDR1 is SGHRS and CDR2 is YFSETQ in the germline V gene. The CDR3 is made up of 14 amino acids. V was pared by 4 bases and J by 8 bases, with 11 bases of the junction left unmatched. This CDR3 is CASSERQGSGGYTF. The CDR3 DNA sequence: TGCGCCAGCAGCGAACGACAGGGTTCAGGGGGCTACACCTTC.

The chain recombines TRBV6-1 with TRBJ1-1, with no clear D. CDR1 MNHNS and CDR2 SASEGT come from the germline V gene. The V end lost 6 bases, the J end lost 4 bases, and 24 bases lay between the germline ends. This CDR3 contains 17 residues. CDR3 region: CASSGNLEREAGTEAFF. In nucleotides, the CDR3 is TGTGCCAGCAGCGGAAATCTCGAGAGGGAGGCGGGCACTGAAGCTTTCTTT.

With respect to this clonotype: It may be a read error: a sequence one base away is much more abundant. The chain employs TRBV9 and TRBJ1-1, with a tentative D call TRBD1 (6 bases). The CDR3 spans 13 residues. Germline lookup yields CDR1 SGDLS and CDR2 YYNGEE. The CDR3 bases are TGTGACAGCAGCAAAGGGGGGGGCCCTGAAGCTTTCTTT. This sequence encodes CDSSKGGGPEAFF.

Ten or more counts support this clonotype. CDR3 sequence (DNA): TGTGCCAGCAGTAAGACAGAAGGAGGTACGCAGTATTTT. Amino acids: CASSKTEGGTQYF. This chain connects TRBV12-3 or TRBV12-4 to TRBJ2-3; D could derive from TRBD1 or TRBD2 (5 bases each). CDR3 length: 13 amino acids. The V gene lost 5 bases and the J gene lost 8 bases, with 14 bases spanning the gap.

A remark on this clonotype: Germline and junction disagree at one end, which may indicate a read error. In DNA, the CDR3 is TGTGACAGCAGTTTCGGCGGGGCGCTCAATGAGCAGTTCTTC. This translates into CDSSFGGALNEQFF. The J gene is TRBJ2-1, the V gene TRBV12-3 or TRBV12-4, with D possibly matching TRBD2 (6 bases). The CDR3 totals 14 residues.

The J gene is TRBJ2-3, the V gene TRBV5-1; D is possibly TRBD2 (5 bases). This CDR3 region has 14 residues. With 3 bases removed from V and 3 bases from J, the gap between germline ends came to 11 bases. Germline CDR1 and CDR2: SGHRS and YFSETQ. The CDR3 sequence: CASSSTLDTDTQYF. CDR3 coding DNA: TGCGCCAGCAGCTCTACACTAGATACAGATACGCAGTATTTT. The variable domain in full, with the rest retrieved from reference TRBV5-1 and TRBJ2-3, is KAGVTQTPRYLIKTRGQQVTLSCSPISGHRSVSWYQQTPGQGLQFLFEYFSETQRNKGNFPGRFSGRQFSNSRSEMNVSTLELGDSALYLCASSSTLDTDTQYFGPGTRLTVL.

The CDR3 here is CASRSGGVFVGTDTQYF. In DNA form, the CDR3 reads TGTGCCAGCAGGAGCGGGGGAGTCTTTGTCGGCACAGATACGCAGTATTTT. The chain uses TRBV7-9 and TRBJ2-3; 8 bases line up with TRBD2. This CDR3 spans 17 amino acids. The germline gives CDR1 SEHNR, CDR2 FQNEAQ (reference sequence). The trim removed 6 bases at V and 1 base at J, leaving 12 bases unmatched.

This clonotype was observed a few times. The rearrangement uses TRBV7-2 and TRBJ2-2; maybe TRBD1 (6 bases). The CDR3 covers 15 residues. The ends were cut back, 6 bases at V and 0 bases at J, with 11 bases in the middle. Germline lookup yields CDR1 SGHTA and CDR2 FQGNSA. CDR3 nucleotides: TGTGCCAGCAGTAAGGGGGACGCGAACACCGGGGAGCTGTTTTTT. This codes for CASSKGDANTGELFF.

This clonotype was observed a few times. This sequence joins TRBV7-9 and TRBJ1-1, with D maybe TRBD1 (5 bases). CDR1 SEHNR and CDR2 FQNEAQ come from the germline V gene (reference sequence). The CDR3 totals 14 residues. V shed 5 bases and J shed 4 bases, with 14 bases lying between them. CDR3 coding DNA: TGTGCCAGCAGCGGCACATTGGGGGGCACTGAAGCTTTCTTT. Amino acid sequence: CASSGTLGGTEAFF.

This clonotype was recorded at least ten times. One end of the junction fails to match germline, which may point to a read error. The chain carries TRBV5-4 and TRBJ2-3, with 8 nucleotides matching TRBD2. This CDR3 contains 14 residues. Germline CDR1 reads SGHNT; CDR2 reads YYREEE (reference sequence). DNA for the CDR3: TGTGCCAGCAGCCCCGGGGGGGGGTTAGATGCGCAGTATTTT. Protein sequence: CASSPGGGLDAQYF.

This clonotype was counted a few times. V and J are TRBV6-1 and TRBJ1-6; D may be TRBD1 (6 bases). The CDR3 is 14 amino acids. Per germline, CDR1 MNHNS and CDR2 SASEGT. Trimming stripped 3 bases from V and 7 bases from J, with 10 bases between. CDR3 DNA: TGTGCCAGCAGTGATCTCGGGGGCAATTCACCCCTCCACTTT. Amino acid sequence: CASSDLGGNSPLHF.

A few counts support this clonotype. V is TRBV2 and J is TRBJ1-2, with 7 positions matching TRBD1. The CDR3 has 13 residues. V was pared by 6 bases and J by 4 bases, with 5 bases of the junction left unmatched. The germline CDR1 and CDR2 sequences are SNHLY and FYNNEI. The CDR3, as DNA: TGTGCCAGCAGGGAGACAGGGCCCTATGGCTACACCTTC. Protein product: CASRETGPYGYTF.

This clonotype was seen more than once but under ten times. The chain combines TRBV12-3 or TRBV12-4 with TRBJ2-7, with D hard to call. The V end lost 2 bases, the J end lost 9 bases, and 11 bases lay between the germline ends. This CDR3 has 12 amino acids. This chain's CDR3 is CASSLTFAWQYF. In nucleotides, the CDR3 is TGTGCCAGCAGTTTAACGTTTGCTTGGCAGTACTTC.

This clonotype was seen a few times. DNA for the CDR3: TGTGCCAGCAGCCTACAGGGGATGTTTTCCTATGGCTACACCTTC. Its protein is CASSLQGMFSYGYTF. V usage is TRBV12-3 or TRBV12-4 and J usage is TRBJ1-2; 7 nucleotides align to TRBD1. This CDR3 has 15 residues. The V and J ends lost 6 bases and 4 bases, in that order; junction bases with no gene match: 11.

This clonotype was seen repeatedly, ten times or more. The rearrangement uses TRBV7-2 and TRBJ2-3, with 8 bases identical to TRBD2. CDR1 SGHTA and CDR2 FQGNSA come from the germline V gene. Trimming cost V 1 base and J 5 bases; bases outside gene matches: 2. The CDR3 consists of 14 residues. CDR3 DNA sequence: TGTGCCAGCAGCTTAGAGCTAGCGGGAGATACGCAGTATTTT. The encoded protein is CASSLELAGDTQYF.

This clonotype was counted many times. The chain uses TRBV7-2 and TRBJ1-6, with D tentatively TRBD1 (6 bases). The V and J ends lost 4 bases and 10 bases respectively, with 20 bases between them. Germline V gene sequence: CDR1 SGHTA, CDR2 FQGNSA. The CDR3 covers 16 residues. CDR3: CASSSSPGTIGSPLHF. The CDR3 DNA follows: TGTGCCAGCAGCTCTTCCCCCGGGACAATAGGATCACCCCTCCACTTT. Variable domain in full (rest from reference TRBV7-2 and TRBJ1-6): GAGVSQSPSNKVTEKGKDVELRCDPISGHTALYWYRQSLGQGLEFLIYFQGNSAPDKSGLPSDRFSAERTGGSVSTLTIQRTQQEDSAVYLCASSSSPGTIGSPLHFGNGTRLTVT.

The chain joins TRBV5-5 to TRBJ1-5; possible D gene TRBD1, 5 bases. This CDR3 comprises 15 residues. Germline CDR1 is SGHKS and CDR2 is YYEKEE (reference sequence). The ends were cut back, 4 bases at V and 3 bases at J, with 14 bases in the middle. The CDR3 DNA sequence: TGTGCCAGCAGCCCAAGCTCCAGGGACAATCAGCCCCAGCATTTT. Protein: CASSPSSRDNQPQHF.